This note documents a single T cell receptor (beta chain) sequence. Its specificity is unknown. Here immunoSEQ multiplex PCR was the method, and the copy in TCRdb shows in-frame clones only, minus some. Of 9,000 to 13,000 clones in the sample, roughly 88% were seen once. Germline CDR1 reads LNHDA; CDR2 reads SQIVND (reference sequence). CDR3 length: 16 amino acids. Unmatched junction bases numbered 13, after V lost 3 bases and J lost 8 bases. The data originate from a study of CD4 T cells in relation to SARS-CoV-2 and coronaviruses. Looking at the study overall: After roughly ten days of antigen culture, PBMC TCR beta CDR3s were sequenced. No peptide or an HIV-1 Nef peptide pool served as negative control. Study-level findings and limits: In around 63% of donors, memory CD4+ clonotypes crossrecognized SARS-CoV-2 and at least one common cold coronavirus spike. Pre-pandemic and post-infection samples never came from the same donor.

The unexposed donors gave CD4+ T cells in about 2011-2019, prior to COVID-19. The cells were cultured for 9 to 11 days before CD4+ T cells were isolated. Sequenced: CD4+ T cells from PBMCs, cultured in vitro. The chain carries TRBV19 and TRBJ2-1; 7 bases are shared with TRBD2. The sequence derives from a human donor in good health. In DNA, the CDR3 is TGTGCCAGTAGTATCCAAGAACTAGCGTATTCGGATGAGCAGTTCTTC. This sequence encodes CASSIQELAYSDEQFF.